This TCR beta chain was recovered during a study of early T cells in non-severe SARS-CoV-2 infection (dated by TCRdb to 2020 to 2022). Study-level background: Bulk RNA from unsorted whole blood was used for TCR sequencing, so alpha and beta chains could not be paired.

The method was 5' RACE. Sequencing used a NextSeq 500. The TCR library protocol attached unique molecular identifiers to individual cDNA molecules to correct for sequencing error and PCR bias. Both TCR alpha and beta chains were sequenced, and tight co-correlation was observed between alpha and beta sequence abundances in each sample. The source study handled its data this way. Decombinator V4 was used to annotate TCR sequences for V gene, J gene and CDR3. Expanded TCRs were defined as changing significantly between any two time points under a Poisson model with p below 0.0001. TCR abundances were normalised to the total number of TCRs sequenced per sample and expressed as counts per million. MAIT TCRs were defined by TRAV1-2 paired with TRAJ12, TRAJ20 or TRAJ33, and iNKT TCRs by TRAV10 paired with TRAJ18. A search of VDJdb, accessed on 1 November 2021, was run for TCRs annotated to CMV, EBV and SARS-CoV-2, with TCRs annotated for multiple antigens excluded. Through fastp at Q25 and MiXCR, TCRdb rebuilt clones from the public reads, retaining in-frame beta chains. Each entry merges the rows of one CDR3 protein and shows their most common DNA and genes. TCRdb, not the original authors, processed these V and J calls. The sample records roughly 35,000 distinct CDR3 sequences, roughly 6% of which are singletons. Together, the top ten hold 25% to 30% of the sample.

Counted from cysteine to phenylalanine, this CDR3 has 12 amino acids. Only the CDR3 DNA is retained, 36 bases long and in frame from the first base. Between the V and J ends, shortened by 5 bases and 4 bases respectively, the junction contains 8 bases. CDR1 MNHEY and CDR2 SVGAGI were looked up in the germline V gene. A case-control design nested within a healthcare worker cohort in London, UK, was used, with weekly nasopharyngeal swab PCR tests and blood sampling performed. Healthcare workers were recruited between 23 and 31 March 2020, during the week of the UK lockdown, and were followed weekly for up to roughly 15 weeks. As to this clonotype: Its antigen is unknown. No clone much larger than this one lies a single base away; base qualities are absent.

What the research found in general, with its limitations: Matching against VDJdb was skewed toward anti-spike CD8 responses, likely underestimated virus-specific expansions, and missed private and CD4 specificities.

The sample taken for sequencing was whole blood. The V and J genes are TRBV6-5 and TRBJ2-5, with the D call perhaps TRBD1 or TRBD2, each one matching 5 bases. This sequence originates from an adult who was a healthcare worker with PCR-confirmed SARS-CoV-2 infection or an uninfected control (not recorded which). The CDR3 region: CASSRDLETQYF. The DNA sequence is given as TGTGCCAGCAGTCGGGACCTAGAGACCCAGTACTTC.